The rows below give T cell receptor beta chains drawn from one sample of a study of blood T cell repertoires in COVID-19. Profiling relied on immunoSEQ multiplex PCR, and the TCRdb table lists in-frame clones only, not all of them. The repertoire includes under 250,000 clones, 85% of them detected once, and approximately 5.1% sits in the top ten. The sequenced sample consisted of peripheral blood. Receptor source: a man over 45 with COVID-19, enrolled during active disease. Each CDR3 is given without its conserved first and last residue. The order of the fields is V gene, CDR3 protein.

v_gene: TRBV15
CDR3aa: ATSRELAAFYEQY

v_gene: TRBV3-1/TRBV3-2
CDR3aa: ASSQGLSNYGYT

v_gene: TRBV3-1/TRBV3-2
CDR3aa: ASSPGTSGGDEQF

v_gene: TRBV7-3
CDR3aa: ASSSLGGTGEQY

v_gene: TRBV5-4
CDR3aa: ASSSDRGFTGELF

v_gene: TRBV4-1
CDR3aa: ASSIGQGTGNQPQH

v_gene: TRBV4-2
CDR3aa: ASSQDPIWGGATSGANVLT

v_gene: TRBV27
CDR3aa: ASSLYGGAAQETQY

v_gene: TRBV30
CDR3aa: ARREGRTYGYT

v_gene: TRBV2
CDR3aa: ASSGGDQPQH

v_gene: TRBV28
CDR3aa: ASRDTQGASSYEQY

v_gene: TRBV10-2
CDR3aa: ASSGHRGGDEQF

v_gene: TRBV6-1
CDR3aa: ASSEAWGEGNSPLH

v_gene: TRBV13
CDR3aa: ASSFGAGGFYEQY

v_gene: TRBV7-2
CDR3aa: ASSSWGQGAGSPLH

v_gene: TRBV30
CDR3aa: AWSVMGGTFQSPLH

v_gene: TRBV5-1
CDR3aa: ASSLGDTRGDEQF

v_gene: TRBV7-3
CDR3aa: ASSLTKQGGEQF

v_gene: TRBV4-1
CDR3aa: ASSQDPTVVYEQY

v_gene: TRBV3-1/TRBV3-2
CDR3aa: ASSPRDRGHYGYT

v_gene: TRBV27
CDR3aa: ASSLRIGEKLF

v_gene: TRBV11-2
CDR3aa: ASSSGGGLENSPLH

v_gene: TRBV18
CDR3aa: ASSYLQGNEQF

v_gene: TRBV25-1
CDR3aa: ASSASGGLARTDTQY

v_gene: TRBV19
CDR3aa: ASFGTLGGNTEAF

v_gene: TRBV11-3
CDR3aa: ASSEQGSTGELF

v_gene: TRBV19
CDR3aa: ASSSGQAAMGPLH

v_gene: TRBV5-4
CDR3aa: ASSYLQQAYGYT

v_gene: TRBV3-1/TRBV3-2
CDR3aa: ASSPGIMNTEAF

v_gene: TRBV5-1
CDR3aa: ASSLGGLNGEQY

v_gene: TRBV7-2
CDR3aa: ASRRPGGAFNTQY

v_gene: TRBV6-1
CDR3aa: ASSESGTFYGYT

v_gene: TRBV2
CDR3aa: ASSPEGGYEQY

v_gene: TRBV2
CDR3aa: ASWPSGVSTDTQY

v_gene: TRBV19
CDR3aa: ASRRRDRVSDEQF

v_gene: TRBV7-3
CDR3aa: ASSLGGSGQGIKQF

v_gene: TRBV7-9
CDR3aa: ASTMDGGSYEQY

v_gene: TRBV11-2
CDR3aa: ASSFNGGDTEAF

v_gene: TRBV5-5
CDR3aa: ASSLQPSAEAF

v_gene: TRBV9
CDR3aa: ASSVAGTSLYEQF

v_gene: TRBV21-1
CDR3aa: ASRTGRISGANVLT

v_gene: TRBV6-5
CDR3aa: ASSYPSGGSYEQY

v_gene: TRBV15
CDR3aa: ATSLNRGQGIGGYT

v_gene: TRBV21-1
CDR3aa: ASSKENSRIYEQY

v_gene: TRBV14
CDR3aa: ASSQTQGHTGELF

v_gene: TRBV5-1
CDR3aa: ASSDTGVEQF

v_gene: TRBV6-2/TRBV6-3
CDR3aa: ASSTLETTDTQY

v_gene: TRBV5-1
CDR3aa: ASSLGTAGGQETQY

v_gene: TRBV30
CDR3aa: AWGRGNRGSGTDTQY

v_gene: TRBV12-3/TRBV12-4
CDR3aa: ASSLTGHNEQF

v_gene: TRBV20-1
CDR3aa: SASRQGQLETQY

v_gene: TRBV19
CDR3aa: ASSLTLAGEQF

v_gene: TRBV5-4
CDR3aa: ASSLLLAGGQLNEQF

v_gene: TRBV7-2
CDR3aa: ASSAGTSGGAGLEETQY